This T cell receptor (beta chain) is from a study of blood T cell repertoires in COVID-19. The overall study: COVID-19 samples, acute and convalescent, were from the United States, Italy and Spain.

Original methodology: Estimation of nucleated cell counts was performed using reference gene primer amplification. Sequencing was performed with immunoSEQ multiplex PCR; in TCRdb, only in-frame clones are kept and a portion is missing. V and J calls and clone size are copied from that table; D and trimming were computed from the DNA. The repertoire consists of roughly 250,000 clones, with approximately 83% occurring once and the leading ten covering 3.3%. Trimming shortened V by 0 bases and J by 8 bases, and 9 bases separated the two germline ends. The CDR3 totals 14 residues. Germline-derived CDR1 and CDR2 are SGHDT and YYEEEE. Those who participated ranged in age from roughly 18 to 89 years and resided in around 22 US areas. The study assigned cohorts using participant-reported clinical history.

The clonotype comes from a woman aged 40 to 50 with acute COVID-19. What was sequenced was PBMCs or T cells enriched from blood (not recorded which). The chain combines TRBV5-6 with TRBJ1-6; perhaps TRBD1 as D (6 bases). The CDR3 loop is CASSLAGGYSPLHF. The DNA for the CDR3 is TGTGCCAGCAGCTTGGCGGGGGGCTATTCACCCCTCCACTTT.